These 20 T cell receptor beta chains share one sample of origin, sequenced in a study of blood T cell repertoires in COVID-19. The repertoire was sequenced with immunoSEQ multiplex PCR; TCRdb's copy has only in-frame clones and lacks some. In the table there are about 200,000 clones, roughly four fifths of which are singletons. The sample was PBMCs or T cells enriched from blood (not recorded which). These receptors came from a man aged 40-49 years who had recovered from COVID-19.

The chain is built from TRBV5-6 and TRBJ1-2; perhaps TRBD1 as D (5 bases). CDR1 is SGHDT and CDR2 is YYEEEE in the germline V gene. The CDR3 covers 15 residues. Trimming left V 0 bases short and J 3 bases short, with 12 bases between. In DNA form, the CDR3 reads TGTGCCAGCAGCTTGGGCTCCCAGGGCGACTATGGCTACACCTTC. Translated, it gives CASSLGSQGDYGYTF. Filled out from reference TRBV5-6 and TRBJ1-2, the complete variable domain reads DAGVTQSPTHLIKTRGQQVTLRCSPKSGHDTVSWYQQALGQGPQFIFQYYEEEERQRGNFPDRFSGHQFPNYSSELNVNALLLGDSALYLCASSLGSQGDYGYTFGSGTRLTVV.

This rearrangement joins TRBV5-4 to TRBJ1-2, with 9 bases aligning to TRBD1. Looked up from germline, CDR1 is SGHNT and CDR2 is YYREEE (reference sequence). The CDR3 covers 14 residues. V shed 4 bases and J 2 bases; nucleotides not matched to a gene: 3. CDR3 DNA: TGTGCCAGCAGCCGGACAGGGGACAACTATGGCTACACCTTC. Protein product: CASSRTGDNYGYTF.

The chain combines TRBV7-2 with TRBJ1-5; D uncertain. CDR1 is SGHTA, CDR2 FQGNSA, per germline. Trimming pared 0 bases from V and 11 bases from J, leaving 11 bases between. The CDR3 consists of 13 residues. The CDR3 region has the DNA TGTGCCAGCAGCTTAGCGACCACGGGAACCCAGCATTTT. Its protein is CASSLATTGTQHF.

This clone was seen a single time. V and J are TRBV6-5 and TRBJ2-7; possible D gene TRBD1, 5 bases. The CDR3 spans 12 residues. The germline V gene encodes CDR1 MNHEY and CDR2 SVGAGI. Trimming shortened V by 4 bases and J by 5 bases, and 9 bases separated the two germline ends. For the CDR3, the DNA is TGTGCCAGCAGTTCAAGCAGGGACGAGCAGTACTTC. This codes for CASSSSRDEQYF.

The rearrangement joins TRBV2 to TRBJ2-7; 8 positions agree with TRBD1. In germline, CDR1 is SNHLY, CDR2 FYNNEI. Losses at the gene ends were 1 base for V and 0 bases for J; bases not matched to a gene: 2. The CDR3 loop spans 15 amino acids. CDR3 DNA: TGTGCCAGCAGTGAAGACAGGGGGTTCTCCTACGAGCAGTACTTC. This codes for CASSEDRGFSYEQYF.

The chain links TRBV4-1 to TRBJ1-5; D might be TRBD1 (6 bases). The germline gives CDR1 MGHRA, CDR2 YSYEKL. Deletions cut 1 base from V and 5 bases from J, with 9 bases between. This CDR3 is built from 14 residues. CDR3 residues: CASSQVEGDQPQHF. As DNA, the CDR3 is TGCGCCAGCAGCCAAGTTGAGGGGGATCAGCCCCAGCATTTT.

J is TRBJ2-3 and V is TRBV7-2; 14 nucleotides line up with TRBD2. Trimming at V came to 5 bases and at J to 1 base, leaving 2 bases not matched to a gene. CDR1 and CDR2 (germline): SGHTA, FQGNSA. CDR3 length: 16 amino acids. CDR3 nucleotide sequence: TGTGCCAGCAGCCCGACTAGCGGGGGGGGCACAGATACGCAGTATTTT. It translates to CASSPTSGGGTDTQYF.

This clone was counted only a few times. V is TRBV11-2 and J is TRBJ1-1; perhaps TRBD1 as D (5 bases). Trimming cost V 3 bases and J 5 bases, with 13 bases left between them. The CDR3 covers 14 residues. Germline V gives CDR1 SGHAT, CDR2 FQNNGV. The CDR3 nucleotides read TGTGCCAGCAGCTTCGCAGGGAGGAGGACTGAAGCTTTCTTT. It specifies CASSFAGRRTEAFF.

J is TRBJ1-2 and V is TRBV3-1 (or the pseudogene TRBV3-2); D uncertain. This CDR3 contains 13 residues. Germline assignment: CDR1 LGHDT and CDR2 YNNKEL (reference sequence). V was pared by 4 bases and J by 8 bases, with 14 bases between. CDR3 DNA sequence: TGTGCCAGCAGCCCGACTACCTCGGGAGGCTACACCTTC. Protein: CASSPTTSGGYTF.

This clone has just one count. This chain links TRBV5-4 with TRBJ2-7, with TRBD1 matching 7 bases. The V gene's germline CDR1 is SGHNT and CDR2 YYREEE (reference sequence). The CDR3 runs to 13 residues. The V segment lost 4 bases and the J segment 6 bases; nucleotides outside the gene matches: 7. The DNA for the CDR3 is TGTGCCAGCAGCCCCGACAGGGCGGGCGAGCAGTACTTC. It specifies CASSPDRAGEQYF.

This clone has just a few counts. The chain employs TRBV19 and TRBJ2-7, with D maybe TRBD1 (6 bases). Trimming removed 3 bases from V and 6 bases from J, with 15 bases in between. Germline values: CDR1 LNHDA, CDR2 SQIVND (reference sequence). The CDR3 totals 14 residues. The CDR3 nucleotides read TGTGCCAGTAGTATCCAGGGGCCGACCTCCGAGCAGTACTTC. As protein: CASSIQGPTSEQYF. Together with reference TRBV19 and TRBJ2-7, the CDR3 gives the full variable domain: DGGITQSPKYLFRKEGQNVTLSCEQNLNHDAMYWYRQDPGQGLRLIYYSQIVNDFQKGDIAEGYSVSREKKESFPLTVTSAQKNPTAFYLCASSIQGPTSEQYFGPGTRLTVT.

This chain joins TRBV7-9 and TRBJ2-2; D may be TRBD1 (6 bases). Trimming cost V 3 bases and J 4 bases, with 18 bases left between them. Looked up from germline, CDR1 is SEHNR and CDR2 is FQNEAQ (reference sequence). The CDR3 sequence is 17 residues long. In DNA form, the CDR3 reads TGTGCCAGCAGCTTCCCCGGGCAGGGCAGGGGCACCGGGGAGCTGTTTTTT. Translation gives CASSFPGQGRGTGELFF.

The rearrangement joins TRBV5-1 to TRBJ1-6; D might be TRBD1 (5 bases). The ends were cut back, 0 bases at V and 6 bases at J, with 7 bases in the middle. Germline assignment: CDR1 SGHRS and CDR2 YFSETQ. CDR3 length equals 14 residues. The CDR3 DNA follows: TGCGCCAGCAGCTTGGGACAGCGTAATTCACCCCTCCACTTT. Translated: CASSLGQRNSPLHF.

The genes are TRBV30 and TRBJ1-4, with a possible D match to TRBD1 (6 bases). Trimming pared 5 bases from V and 7 bases from J, leaving 17 bases between. CDR3 length equals 14 residues. Germline CDR1 is GTSNPN and CDR2 is SVGIG (reference sequence). CDR3: CAWSKGVQSEKLFF. The CDR3 bases are TGTGCCTGGTCTAAGGGGGTCCAGAGTGAAAAACTGTTTTTT.

CDR3 bases: TGTGCCAGCAGCCCAACGGGGGGCGACAGTGGCTACACCTTC. Its translation: CASSPTGGDSGYTF. This chain links TRBV6-2 or TRBV6-3 with TRBJ1-2; the D gene is possibly TRBD1 (6 bases). V lost 6 bases to trimming and J lost 7 bases, with 18 bases between them. Germline V gene lookup returns CDR1 MNHEY and CDR2 SVGEGT. The CDR3 has 14 amino acids.

V is TRBV9 and J is TRBJ1-1, with D perhaps matching TRBD1 (5 bases). Trimming shortened V by 2 bases and J by 1 base, and 12 bases separated the two germline ends. The CDR3 covers 15 residues. Germline CDR1 reads SGDLS; CDR2 reads YYNGEE. The CDR3, as DNA: TGTGCCAGCAGCGTCCCAACAGGCCCGAACACTGAAGCTTTCTTT. Translated, it gives CASSVPTGPNTEAFF.

The genes are TRBV30 and TRBJ1-6; D not resolved. From germline, CDR1 is GTSNPN and CDR2 SVGIG (reference sequence). V was clipped by 4 bases and J by 2 bases, with 12 bases between them. The CDR3 runs to 15 residues. CDR3 sequence reads: CAWTRYETYNSPLHF. In DNA, the CDR3 is TGTGCCTGGACACGGTATGAAACCTATAATTCACCCCTCCACTTT.

The rearrangement links TRBV5-1 to TRBJ1-1; 8 nucleotides agree with TRBD1. There are 18 residues in the CDR3. The V gene's germline CDR1 is SGHRS and CDR2 YFSETQ. Trimming cost V 3 bases and J 3 bases; bases outside gene matches: 16. The CDR3 protein is CASSSMVSPGTGDTEAFF. Written as DNA, the CDR3 is TGCGCCAGCAGCTCAATGGTCTCGCCTGGGACAGGCGACACTGAAGCTTTCTTT.

This clone showed up just once. This sequence joins TRBV28 and TRBJ2-4; D not certain. The CDR3 totals 14 residues. Trimming removed 2 bases from V and 8 bases from J, with 13 bases in between. Germline values: CDR1 MDHEN, CDR2 SYDVKM. The CDR3 here is CASSLRSQLDIQYF. In nucleotides, the CDR3 is TGTGCCAGCAGTTTACGGAGTCAGCTAGACATTCAGTACTTC.

The rearrangement uses TRBV5-1 and TRBJ1-3, with a tentative D call TRBD1 (6 bases). CDR3 length equals 14 residues. Trimming removed 3 bases from V and 4 bases from J, with 11 bases in between. CDR1 is SGHRS, CDR2 YFSETQ, per germline. The CDR3 DNA sequence: TGCGCCAGCAGCTCACAGGGCTCAGGAAACACCATATATTTT. Its translation is CASSSQGSGNTIYF.